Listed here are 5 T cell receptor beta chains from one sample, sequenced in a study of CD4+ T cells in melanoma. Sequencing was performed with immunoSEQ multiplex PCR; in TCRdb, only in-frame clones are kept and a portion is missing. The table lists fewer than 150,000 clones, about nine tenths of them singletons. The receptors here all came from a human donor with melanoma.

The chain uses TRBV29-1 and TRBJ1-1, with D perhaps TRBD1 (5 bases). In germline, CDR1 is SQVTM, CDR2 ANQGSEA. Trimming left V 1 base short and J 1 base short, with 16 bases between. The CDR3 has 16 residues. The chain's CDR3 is CSVEVARGDGNTEAFF. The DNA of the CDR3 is TGCAGCGTTGAAGTTGCGCGGGGGGATGGGAACACTGAAGCTTTCTTT.

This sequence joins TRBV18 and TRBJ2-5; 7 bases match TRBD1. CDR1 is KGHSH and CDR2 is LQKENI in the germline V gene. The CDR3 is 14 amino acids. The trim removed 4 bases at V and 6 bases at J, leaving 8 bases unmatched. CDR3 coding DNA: TGTGCCAGCTCACTTGACAGGGCGGCGAAGACCCAGTACTTC. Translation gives CASSLDRAAKTQYF.

The CDR3 sequence is CACPPSGGAYNEQFF. CDR3 nucleotides: TGTGCCTGCCCGCCCAGCGGGGGGGCCTACAATGAGCAGTTCTTC. The V and J genes are TRBV30 and TRBJ2-1, with 10 bases that match TRBD2. This CDR3 has 15 residues. With V trimmed by 6 bases and J by 2 bases, 7 bases remained unmatched. The germline V gene encodes CDR1 GTSNPN and CDR2 SVGIG (reference sequence).

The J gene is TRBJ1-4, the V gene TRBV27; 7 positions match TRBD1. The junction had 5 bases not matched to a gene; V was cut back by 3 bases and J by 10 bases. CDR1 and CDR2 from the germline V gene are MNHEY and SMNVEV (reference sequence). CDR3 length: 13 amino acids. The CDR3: CASSLRAGGKLFF. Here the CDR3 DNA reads TGTGCCAGCAGTTTGCGCGCAGGGGGAAAACTGTTTTTT.

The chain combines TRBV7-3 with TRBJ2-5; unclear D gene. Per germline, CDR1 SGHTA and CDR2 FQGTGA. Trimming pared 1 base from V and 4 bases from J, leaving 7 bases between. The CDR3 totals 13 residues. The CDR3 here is CASSLIGGETQYF. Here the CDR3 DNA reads TGTGCCAGCAGCTTAATAGGCGGAGAGACCCAGTACTTC.